The 20 T cell receptor beta chains below all came from one sample that was sequenced in a study of T cell repertoires in cytomegalovirus infection. One entry per CDR3 protein, called by TCRdb with MiXCR from the reads. Among 800,000 to 950,000 distinct CDR3 sequences listed, approximately 32% were seen once. Their target antigens are unknown. Sequencing used cultured CD8+ T cells from PBMCs, obtained from culture after CMV antigen stimulation. These receptors all come from a human donor in good health (CMV status not recorded). Some clones in this sample may be carry-over from other donors' samples.

The V call is TRBV2, the J call TRBJ2-1, with 13 bases identical to TRBD2. Germline V gene data show CDR1 as SNHLY and CDR2 as FYNNEI. The CDR3 covers 18 residues. The ends lost 6 bases at V and 1 base at J; junction bases unmatched: 9. CDR3 residues: CASSDGLAGVPSYNEQFF. In DNA, the CDR3 is TGTGCCAGCAGCGATGGACTAGCGGGAGTCCCTTCCTACAATGAGCAGTTCTTC. The full variable domain, completed using reference TRBV2 and TRBJ2-1, is EPEVTQTPSHQVTQMGQEVILRCVPISNHLYFYWYRQILGQKVEFLVSFYNNEISEKSEIFDDQFSVERPDGSNFTLKIRSTKLEDSAMYFCASSDGLAGVPSYNEQFFGPGTRLTVL.

The genes are TRBV4-1 and TRBJ1-2; D call uncertain. Per the germline V gene, CDR1 is MGHRA and CDR2 is YSYEKL. The CDR3 totals 14 residues. Trimming left V 0 bases short and J 7 bases short, with 12 bases between. CDR3 protein: CASSQETGRGGYTF. CDR3 sequence (DNA): TGCGCCAGCAGCCAAGAGACCGGGCGTGGTGGCTACACCTTC.

This sequence joins TRBV6-1 and TRBJ1-1; the D gene is possibly TRBD1 (5 bases). Trimming cost V 8 bases and J 4 bases, with 17 bases left between them. Germline CDR1 and CDR2: MNHNS and SASEGT. The CDR3 consists of 14 residues. The CDR3 sequence: CASGLEGPSTEAFF. CDR3 bases: TGTGCCAGCGGGTTGGAGGGGCCGAGCACTGAAGCTTTCTTT.

This clonotype was seen more than once but under ten times. The chain carries TRBV4-3 and TRBJ1-2, with D possibly being TRBD1 (5 bases). The CDR3 length is 17 residues. In germline, CDR1 is LGHNA, CDR2 YSLEER. V dropped 0 bases and J dropped 5 bases, with 19 bases sitting between them. CDR3 residues: CASSQDWGSGYEYGYTF. The CDR3 region has the DNA TGCGCCAGCAGCCAAGATTGGGGGTCGGGCTATGAATATGGCTACACCTTC.

In this sample, this clonotype turned up many times. V usage is TRBV15 and J usage is TRBJ1-1; no firm D call. The V gene's germline CDR1 is LNHNV and CDR2 YYDKDF (reference sequence). The V end was cut by 0 bases, the J end by 1 base, with 6 bases between. This CDR3 comprises 14 residues. As DNA, the CDR3 is TGTGCCACCAGCAGAGATCGGGGGAACACTGAAGCTTTCTTT. Amino acid sequence: CATSRDRGNTEAFF.

The chain joins TRBV27 to TRBJ2-7; D is possibly TRBD2 (5 bases). Germline CDR1 and CDR2: MNHEY and SMNVEV (reference sequence). This CDR3 has 13 residues. Trimming shortened V by 3 bases and J by 3 bases, and 9 bases separated the two germline ends. The CDR3 sequence: CASSFGVNYEQYV. CDR3 nucleotides: TGTGCCAGCAGTTTCGGGGTGAACTACGAGCAGTACGTC.

The chain carries TRBV19 and TRBJ1-5; TRBD1 matches 11 bases. CDR1 and CDR2 from the germline V gene are LNHDA and SQIVND (reference sequence). Trimming removed 5 bases from V and 3 bases from J; junction bases left unmatched: 3. This CDR3 has 15 amino acids. CDR3 in amino acids: CASSWTGGNNQPQHF. The CDR3 region has the DNA TGTGCCAGTAGTTGGACAGGGGGCAACAATCAGCCCCAGCATTTT.

The chain carries TRBV5-4 and TRBJ1-2, with D unclear. The CDR3 loop spans 16 amino acids. The V end was cut by 4 bases, the J end by 6 bases, with 22 bases between. Germline assignment: CDR1 SGHNT and CDR2 YYREEE (reference sequence). The CDR3 sequence: CASSTGRMIAIDGYTF. The DNA of the CDR3 is TGTGCCAGCAGCACCGGACGGATGATAGCTATCGATGGCTACACCTTC.

The chain's CDR3 is CASRGVWAEAFF. CDR3 coding DNA: TGTGCCAGCAGAGGGGTGTGGGCTGAAGCTTTCTTT. This chain links TRBV7-4 with TRBJ1-1, with a tentative D call TRBD1 (5 bases). Trimming left V 6 bases short and J 6 bases short, with 11 bases between. The CDR3 has 12 amino acids. Germline lookup yields CDR1 SGHVT and CDR2 SQSDAQ.

This chain joins TRBV10-3 and TRBJ1-2; possible D gene TRBD1, 6 bases. The CDR3 loop spans 13 amino acids. Deletions cut 7 bases from V and 7 bases from J, with 16 bases between. From germline, CDR1 is ENHRY and CDR2 SYGVKD. The CDR3, as DNA: TGTGCCATCACCGAGGGGGGTAGCTGTGGCTACACCTTC. It yields the protein CAITEGGSCGYTF.

This clonotype has more than one count but fewer than ten. The rearrangement links TRBV5-6 to TRBJ1-1; D gene unclear. This CDR3 is 12 amino acids long. Trimming removed 0 bases at V and 10 bases at J, with 10 bases between. Germline assignment: CDR1 SGHDT and CDR2 YYEEEE. In nucleotides, the CDR3 is TGTGCCAGCAGCTTGGAGGCAGCTCGAGCTTTCTTT. Its translation: CASSLEAARAFF.

This clonotype was detected only a few times. The V and J genes are TRBV28 and TRBJ1-6, with no clear D. The ends were cut back, 3 bases at V and 14 bases at J, with 20 bases in the middle. Germline V gene data show CDR1 as MDHEN and CDR2 as SYDVKM. The length of the CDR3 is 15 residues. The chain's CDR3 is CASSLNQETPITLHF. CDR3 bases: TGTGCCAGCAGTTTGAACCAGGAGACCCCCATCACCCTCCACTTT.

This clonotype was seen ten or more times. The rearrangement uses TRBV7-9 and TRBJ2-7, with D perhaps given as TRBD1 or TRBD2 (5 bases each). This CDR3 has 11 residues. Germline V CDR1 and CDR2: SEHNR, FQNEAQ (reference sequence). Trimming took off 3 bases at V and 6 bases at J, with 6 bases between the two ends. CDR3 sequence: CASSFGAEQYV. CDR3 sequence (DNA): TGTGCCAGCAGCTTCGGGGCCGAGCAGTACGTC.

This clonotype was counted many times. The chain recombines TRBV7-8 with TRBJ1-1; D remains unclear. The V end was cut by 5 bases, the J end by 1 base, with 8 bases between. CDR3 size: 13 residues. Looked up from germline, CDR1 is SGHVS and CDR2 is FQNEAQ. Written as DNA, the CDR3 is TGTGCCAGCAGCGTTGACACGAACACTGAAGCTTTCTTT. Residues: CASSVDTNTEAFF.

There are many counts of this clonotype. This rearrangement joins TRBV7-8 to TRBJ2-5; TRBD1 or TRBD2 may be the D gene (5 bases each). Germline lookup yields CDR1 SGHVS and CDR2 FQNEAQ. The CDR3 is 16 amino acids. V lost 5 bases and J 4 bases, leaving 20 bases between the germline ends. The CDR3 spells CASSPHGWPGRETQYF. Here the CDR3 DNA reads TGTGCCAGCAGCCCCCACGGTTGGCCGGGGCGAGAGACCCAGTACTTC.

This clonotype was seen at least ten times. V is TRBV7-8 and J is TRBJ2-3; TRBD1 is a possible D gene (7 bases). Germline V CDR1 and CDR2: SGHVS, FQNEAQ. This CDR3 spans 16 amino acids. Between the trimmed V and J ends, which lost 1 base and 3 bases, there was a span of 14 bases. CDR3 protein: CASSLDSGGKTDTQYF. DNA of the CDR3: TGTGCCAGCAGCTTAGACTCAGGGGGGAAAACAGATACGCAGTATTTT. The whole variable domain, filled in from reference TRBV7-8 and TRBJ2-3, reads GAGVSQSPRYKVAKRGQDVALRCDPISGHVSLFWYQQALGQGPEFLTYFQNEAQLDKSGLPSDRFFAERPEGSVSTLKIQRTQQEDSAVYLCASSLDSGGKTDTQYFGPGTRLTVL.

The table lists this clonotype with a few counts. The rearrangement links TRBV6-1 to TRBJ2-1; D is tentatively TRBD1 or TRBD2 (5 bases each). V was trimmed by 2 bases and J by 0 bases, leaving 8 bases between them. The CDR3 has 15 amino acids. The germline V gene has CDR1 MNHNS and CDR2 SASEGT. The CDR3 nucleotides read TGTGCCAGCAGTGAACCGAGGGGCTCCTACAATGAGCAGTTCTTC. Its protein product is CASSEPRGSYNEQFF.

This clonotype has more than one count but fewer than ten. This chain uses TRBV19 with TRBJ2-7; the D gene is possibly TRBD1 (6 bases). This CDR3 is built from 14 residues. CDR1 is LNHDA and CDR2 is SQIVND in the germline V gene (reference sequence). Trimming cost V 5 bases and J 0 bases, with 11 bases left between them. CDR3 in amino acids: CASSFRDNSYEQYF. The DNA of the CDR3 is TGTGCCAGTAGTTTCCGGGACAACTCCTACGAGCAGTACTTC.

This sequence joins TRBV12-3 or TRBV12-4 and TRBJ2-1, with no clear D. Trimming left V 9 bases short and J 0 bases short, with 12 bases between. This CDR3 spans 14 amino acids. CDR3 sequence (DNA): TGTGCCAGTCAGTGGGAAGACTCCTACAATGAGCAGTTCTTC. It yields the protein CASQWEDSYNEQFF.

This clonotype was recorded many times. V usage is TRBV7-9 and J usage is TRBJ2-1, with 8 bases aligning to TRBD2. Trimming at V came to 5 bases and at J to 2 bases, leaving 8 bases not matched to a gene. Germline values: CDR1 SEHNR, CDR2 FQNEAQ (reference sequence). CDR3 length: 16 residues. This CDR3 is CASSPSGGGAYNEQFF. For the CDR3, the DNA is TGTGCCAGCAGCCCCTCGGGGGGGGGAGCCTACAATGAGCAGTTCTTC.